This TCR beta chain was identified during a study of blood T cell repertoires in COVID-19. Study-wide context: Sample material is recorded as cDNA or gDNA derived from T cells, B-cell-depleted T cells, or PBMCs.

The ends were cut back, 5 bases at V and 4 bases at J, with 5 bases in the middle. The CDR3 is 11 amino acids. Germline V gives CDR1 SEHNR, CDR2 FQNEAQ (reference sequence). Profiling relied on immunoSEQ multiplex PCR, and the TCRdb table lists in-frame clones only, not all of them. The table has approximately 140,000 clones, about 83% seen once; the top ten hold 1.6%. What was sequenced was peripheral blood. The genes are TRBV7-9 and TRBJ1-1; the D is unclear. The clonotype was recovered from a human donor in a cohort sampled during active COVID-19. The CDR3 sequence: CASSRSTEAFF. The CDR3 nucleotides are TGTGCCAGCAGCCGGAGCACTGAAGCTTTCTTT.